Detailed here is one T cell receptor (beta chain). Its antigen is not identified. Amplification used 60 Vbeta primers and 13 Jbeta primers. Sequencing used immunoSEQ multiplex PCR; TCRdb keeps in-frame clones, though not all of them. The sample has approximately 170,000 clones; approximately 80% are singletons. The data derive from a study of cytomegalovirus exposure and HLA in healthy donors. Notes on the study in general: Testing in vitro showed a few CMV-associated chains specific for CMV antigens. In a later analysis, TCR beta V- and J-gene trimming was associated with a missense DCLRE1C variant. Overall, approximately 180 TCR beta chains were annotated as cytomegalovirus-associated. The likely origin of a cluster of highly shared sequence variants was a sequencing artifact.

Germline CDR1 and CDR2: MDHEN and SYDVKM. Losses at the gene ends were 5 bases for V and 0 bases for J; bases not matched to a gene: 8. This CDR3 contains 17 residues. The TCR was taken from a male donor in good health and CMV-seronegative. Material: PBMCs. The chain employs TRBV28 and TRBJ1-4, with 8 bases that match TRBD1. The CDR3, as DNA: TGTGCCAGCAGTCAACAGACAGGGGCGGCAACTAATGAAAAACTGTTTTTT. Translating it yields CASSQQTGAATNEKLFF. The variable domain in full, with the rest retrieved from reference TRBV28 and TRBJ1-4, is DVKVTQSSRYLVKRTGEKVFLECVQDMDHENMFWYRQDPGLGLRLIYFSYDVKMKEKGDIPEGYSVSREKKERFSLILESASTNQTSMYLCASSQQTGAATNEKLFFGSGTQLSVL.